This TCR beta chain was identified in a study of OX40 agonist ivuxolimab in advanced cancers. Study information: Patients with hepatocellular carcinoma, melanoma, renal cell or head and neck cancer made up the dose-escalation patients.

Study-wide results and caveats: CD8+ T cells averaged more expanded clones than CD4+.

V was shortened by 4 bases and J by 3 bases, with 9 bases between the two germline ends. This CDR3 has 13 amino acids. Looked up from germline, CDR1 is SGHTS and CDR2 is YDEGEE. Worth noting for this clone: The antigen remains unidentified.

Assay used: immunoSEQ multiplex PCR; TCRdb lists only in-frame clones, some missing. The sample consists of some 65,000 clones, about nine tenths of them appearing once. Material: CD4+ or CD8+ T cells sorted from blood, obtained in a trial of the OX40 agonist ivuxolimab. The clonotype comes from an adult with an advanced solid tumor such as melanoma, head and neck, liver or kidney cancer. V and J are TRBV5-8 and TRBJ2-3; D perhaps matches TRBD1 (5 bases). CDR3 nucleotides: TGTGCCAGCAGCCCAGGGCGTACAGATACGCAGTATTTT. It is translated as CASSPGRTDTQYF.